This T cell receptor (beta chain) was identified in a study of T cell responses to AZD1222 COVID-19 vaccine. Generated by immunoSEQ multiplex PCR, the TCRdb table keeps only in-frame clones and is missing some. The sample includes about 100,000 clones, about 90% of them seen just once. Germline-derived CDR1 and CDR2 are SGHTA and FQGNSA. The CDR3 sequence is 15 residues long. V dropped 2 bases and J dropped 7; count of bases not matched to a gene: 2. Study results and caveats: After the peak T cell response, and only then, were repertoires sampled. Females made up more of the donors, who were largely white British, and clonal diversity may have come out too low.

In the case of this clone: Its antigen is currently unknown.

This receptor was identified in an adult in good health. V and J are TRBV7-2 and TRBJ1-6; the match to TRBD1 covers 10 bases. The source material was peripheral blood, sampled on day 0 of MenACWY control vaccination. The CDR3 DNA is TGTGCCAGCAGCTTATGGGGACAGGGGAATTCACCCCTCCACTTT. Amino acids: CASSLWGQGNSPLHF. The full variable domain, in which reference TRBV7-2 and TRBJ1-6 provide the parts outside the CDR3, is GAGVSQSPSNKVTEKGKDVELRCDPISGHTALYWYRQSLGQGLEFLIYFQGNSAPDKSGLPSDRFSAERTGGSVSTLTIQRTQQEDSAVYLCASSLWGQGNSPLHFGNGTRLTVT.